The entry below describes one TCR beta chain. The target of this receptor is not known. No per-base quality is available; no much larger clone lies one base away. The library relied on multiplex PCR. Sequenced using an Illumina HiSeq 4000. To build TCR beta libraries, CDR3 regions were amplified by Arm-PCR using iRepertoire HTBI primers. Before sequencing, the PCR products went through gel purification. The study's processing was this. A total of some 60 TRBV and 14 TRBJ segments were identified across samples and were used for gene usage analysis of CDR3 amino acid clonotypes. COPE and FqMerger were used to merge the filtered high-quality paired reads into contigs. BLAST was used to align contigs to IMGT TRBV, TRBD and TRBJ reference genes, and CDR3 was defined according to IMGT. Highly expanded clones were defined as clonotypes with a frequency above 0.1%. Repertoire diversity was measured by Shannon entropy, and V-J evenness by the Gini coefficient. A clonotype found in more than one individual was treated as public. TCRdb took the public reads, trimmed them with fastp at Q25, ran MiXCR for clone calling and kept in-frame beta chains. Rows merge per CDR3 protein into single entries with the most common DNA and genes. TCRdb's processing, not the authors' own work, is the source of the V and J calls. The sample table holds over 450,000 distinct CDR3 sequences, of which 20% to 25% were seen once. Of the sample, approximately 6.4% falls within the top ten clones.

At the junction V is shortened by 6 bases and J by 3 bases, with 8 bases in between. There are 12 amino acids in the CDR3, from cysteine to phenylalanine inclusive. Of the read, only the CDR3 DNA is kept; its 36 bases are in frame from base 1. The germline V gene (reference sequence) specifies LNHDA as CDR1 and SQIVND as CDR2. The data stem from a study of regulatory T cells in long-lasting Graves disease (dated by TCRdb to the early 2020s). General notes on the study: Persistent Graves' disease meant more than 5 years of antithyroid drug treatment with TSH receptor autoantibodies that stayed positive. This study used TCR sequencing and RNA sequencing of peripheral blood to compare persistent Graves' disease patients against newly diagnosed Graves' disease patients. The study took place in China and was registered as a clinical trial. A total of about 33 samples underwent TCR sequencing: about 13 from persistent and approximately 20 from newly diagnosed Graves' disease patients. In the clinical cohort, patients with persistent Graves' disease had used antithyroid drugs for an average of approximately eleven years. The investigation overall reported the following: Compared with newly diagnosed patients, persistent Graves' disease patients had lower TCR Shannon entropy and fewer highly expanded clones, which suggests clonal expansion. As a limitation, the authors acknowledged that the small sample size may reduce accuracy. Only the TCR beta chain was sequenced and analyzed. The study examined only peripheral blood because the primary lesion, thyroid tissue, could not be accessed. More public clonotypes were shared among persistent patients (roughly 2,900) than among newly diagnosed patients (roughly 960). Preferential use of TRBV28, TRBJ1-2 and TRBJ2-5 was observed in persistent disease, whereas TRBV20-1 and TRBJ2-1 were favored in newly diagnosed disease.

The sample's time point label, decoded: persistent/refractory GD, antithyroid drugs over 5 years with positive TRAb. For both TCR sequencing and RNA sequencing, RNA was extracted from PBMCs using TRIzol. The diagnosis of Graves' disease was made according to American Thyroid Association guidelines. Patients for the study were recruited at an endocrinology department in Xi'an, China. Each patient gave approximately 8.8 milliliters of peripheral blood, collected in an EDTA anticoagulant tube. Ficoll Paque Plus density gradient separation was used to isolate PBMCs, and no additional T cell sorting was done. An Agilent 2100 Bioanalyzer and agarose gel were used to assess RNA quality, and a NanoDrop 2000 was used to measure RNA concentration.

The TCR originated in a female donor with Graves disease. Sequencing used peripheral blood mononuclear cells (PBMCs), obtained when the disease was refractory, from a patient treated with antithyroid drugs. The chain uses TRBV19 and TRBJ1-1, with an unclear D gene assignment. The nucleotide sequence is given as TGTGCCAGTAGCGCAGGTTACACTGAAGCTTTCTTT. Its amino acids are CASSAGYTEAFF.